Shown below are 27 T cell receptor beta chains from a single sample sequenced in a study of blood T cells in healthy people across ages. Together with a sample-barcoded 5' primer, a J-beta primer mix was included in a second PCR lasting about 7 to 12 cycles. TCRdb re-called the 5' RACE reads with MiXCR, one entry per CDR3 protein. The profile shows just under 750,000 distinct CDR3 sequences, around a fifth of them singletons. The sequenced sample consisted of blood. The receptors originated from a man in his 70s in good health.

There are a few counts of this clonotype. V and J are TRBV20-1 and TRBJ2-3, with 9 bases lining up with TRBD2. This CDR3 has 15 amino acids. Germline loops: CDR1 DFQATT, CDR2 SNEGSKA (reference sequence). The junction had 4 bases not matched to a gene; V was cut back by 2 bases and J by 1 base. As DNA, the CDR3 is TGCAGTGCTAGACCGCGCGGGGGGGGCACAGATACGCAGTATTTT. It codes for CSARPRGGGTDTQYF.

The chain employs TRBV20-1 and TRBJ1-4; 7 bases line up with TRBD1. The CDR3 is made up of 13 amino acids. J was trimmed by 4 bases and V by 4 bases; bases with no gene match: 3. Germline V gene sequence: CDR1 DFQATT, CDR2 SNEGSKA (reference sequence). The CDR3 loop reads CSAKGQSNEKLFF. CDR3 coding DNA: TGCAGTGCTAAGGGACAGAGTAATGAAAAACTGTTTTTT.

In this sample, this clonotype turned up once. V usage is TRBV11-1 and J usage is TRBJ2-5, with no clear D. The germline gives CDR1 SGHAT, CDR2 FQDESV (reference sequence). The CDR3 has 13 residues. Trimming took off 1 base at V and 3 bases at J, with 6 bases between the two ends. CDR3 sequence: CASSLGEEETQYF. In nucleotides, the CDR3 is TGTGCCAGCAGCTTAGGTGAAGAAGAGACCCAGTACTTC.

This clonotype turned up a few times. The rearrangement uses TRBV5-5 and TRBJ2-7; TRBD1 aligns across 8 bases. Germline CDR1 SGHKS, CDR2 YYEKEE (reference sequence). V dropped 0 bases and J dropped 7; count of bases not matched to a gene: 9. CDR3 length equals 15 residues. The CDR3 DNA reads TGTGCCAGCAGCTTGGGCTCGGGACAGGTTTATGAGCAGTACGTC. Protein product: CASSLGSGQVYEQYV.

The genes are TRBV5-1 and TRBJ1-2, with unresolved D. The CDR3 consists of 15 residues. Trimming stripped 0 bases from V and 1 base from J, with 10 bases between. From germline, CDR1 is SGHRS and CDR2 YFSETQ. CDR3 nucleotide sequence: TGCGCCAGCAGCTTGGCTGTAGAGAGTAACTATGGCTACACCTTC. It encodes CASSLAVESNYGYTF.

The chain uses TRBV14 and TRBJ2-1; 11 nucleotides align to TRBD1. Germline trimming cut 4 bases from V and 4 bases from J; bases unmatched to any gene: 6. This CDR3 contains 16 residues. CDR1 and CDR2 from the germline V gene are SGHDN and FVKESK. The CDR3 sequence: CASSPPGTGGYNEQFF. The CDR3 DNA follows: TGTGCCAGCAGCCCGCCCGGGACAGGGGGTTACAATGAGCAGTTCTTC.

This clonotype occurred a few times. This chain uses TRBV20-1 with TRBJ2-3; TRBD1 matches 7 bases. Per the germline V gene, CDR1 is DFQATT and CDR2 is SNEGSKA (reference sequence). The CDR3 runs to 13 residues. With 2 bases clipped from V and 12 bases from J, the junction kept 11 bases outside the gene matches. This chain's CDR3 is CSARSTGASHQYF. In DNA, the CDR3 is TGCAGTGCTAGAAGCACAGGGGCCTCCCACCAGTATTTT.

V gene TRBV6-2 or TRBV6-3 combines with J gene TRBJ2-7, with TRBD2 as a possible D gene (5 bases). Germline assignment: CDR1 MNHEY and CDR2 SVGEGT. Trimming shortened V by 2 bases and J by 0 bases, and 14 bases separated the two germline ends. The CDR3 is 16 amino acids. The CDR3 DNA follows: TGTGCCAGCAGTTACCGGAGGACCGAAAACTCCTACGAGCAGTACTTC. Translated: CASSYRRTENSYEQYF.

This clonotype was recorded a few times. J is TRBJ1-6 and V is TRBV20-1, with no clear D. Deletions cut 0 bases from V and 9 bases from J, with 12 bases between. The V gene's germline CDR1 is DFQATT and CDR2 SNEGSKA (reference sequence). The CDR3 consists of 14 residues. Written as DNA, the CDR3 is TGCAGTGCTAGAGATCCGGGGATAGGTTCACCCCTCCACTTT. Translating it yields CSARDPGIGSPLHF.

The chain combines TRBV12-3 or TRBV12-4 with TRBJ2-1; 8 positions match TRBD2. Germline trimming cut 7 bases from V and 8 bases from J; bases unmatched to any gene: 10. The CDR3 is 14 amino acids. The CDR3: CASTTTSGRYEQFF. The CDR3 bases are TGTGCCAGCACCACAACTAGCGGCCGCTATGAGCAGTTCTTC.

This chain connects TRBV28 to TRBJ1-4, with D unclear. Germline V gene data show CDR1 as MDHEN and CDR2 as SYDVKM. Deletions cut 8 bases from V and 4 bases from J, with 8 bases between. The CDR3 length is 12 residues. Here the CDR3 DNA reads TGTGCCAGCTACCAGAATAATGAAAAACTGTTTTTT. Its protein is CASYQNNEKLFF.

This chain connects TRBV20-1 to TRBJ1-1; tentative D call: TRBD1 (6 bases). The germline V and J ends were trimmed by 0 bases and 6 bases, with 11 bases remaining between them. Germline lookup yields CDR1 DFQATT and CDR2 SNEGSKA (reference sequence). There are 13 residues in the CDR3. For the CDR3, the DNA is TGCAGTGCTAGAGATAGGGGGAGTTCTGAAGCTTTCTTT. It translates to CSARDRGSSEAFF.

The rearrangement uses TRBV3-1 and TRBJ2-2; no clear D gene. With 4 bases removed from V and 4 bases from J, the gap between germline ends came to 13 bases. The germline gives CDR1 LGHDT, CDR2 YNNKEL (reference sequence). The CDR3 is 15 residues long. CDR3 in DNA: TGTGCCAGCAGCCCCCATGTTGGGTCCACCGGGGAGCTGTTTTTT. Its translation is CASSPHVGSTGELFF.

The chain joins TRBV7-9 to TRBJ2-1; TRBD2 aligns across 9 bases. The CDR3 has 15 residues. Germline loops: CDR1 SEHNR, CDR2 FQNEAQ (reference sequence). Losses at the gene ends were 1 base for V and 5 bases for J; bases not matched to a gene: 3. The CDR3 nucleotides read TGTGCCAGCAGCTTAGAGCGGGGGGCCAACAATGAGCAGTTCTTC. It specifies CASSLERGANNEQFF.

In its sample, this clonotype was seen a few times. The rearrangement uses TRBV7-8 and TRBJ2-1; 13 bases fit TRBD2. Germline CDR1 SGHVS, CDR2 FQNEAQ. This CDR3 has 17 residues. V shed 0 bases and J 7 bases; nucleotides not matched to a gene: 6. The CDR3 loop is CASSLARTSGRLNEQFF. The CDR3 region has the DNA TGTGCCAGCAGCTTAGCCCGGACTAGCGGGAGATTGAATGAGCAGTTCTTC.

The chain's CDR3 is CASSSPGQGSNEKLFF. DNA of the CDR3: TGTGCCAGCAGTTCACCGGGACAGGGGAGTAATGAAAAACTGTTTTTT. The V call is TRBV6-6, the J call TRBJ1-4, with 10 nucleotides matching TRBD1. This CDR3 is built from 16 residues. Trimming cost V 4 bases and J 4 bases; bases outside gene matches: 6. Germline CDR1 is MNHNY and CDR2 is SVGAGI (reference sequence).

This clonotype was counted between two and nine times. CDR3 residues: CASSPALIGGFTGELFF. DNA for the CDR3: TGTGCCAGCAGTCCGGCTTTGATAGGGGGATTCACCGGGGAGCTGTTTTTT. This chain connects TRBV7-9 to TRBJ2-2; weak D call: TRBD1 (6 bases). Trimming stripped 6 bases from V and 4 bases from J, with 21 bases between. The CDR3 totals 17 residues. Germline CDR1 SEHNR, CDR2 FQNEAQ (reference sequence).

The chain combines TRBV5-1 with TRBJ2-1; 8 bases line up with TRBD2. V was clipped by 3 bases and J by 6 bases; unmatched bases: 5. The CDR3 loop spans 14 amino acids. Germline CDR1 SGHRS, CDR2 YFSETQ. CDR3 amino acids: CASSSREGGNEQFF. In nucleotides, the CDR3 is TGCGCCAGCAGCTCCCGGGAGGGCGGCAATGAGCAGTTCTTC.

V usage is TRBV12-3 or TRBV12-4 and J usage is TRBJ1-1; no definite D call. The V end lost 6 bases, the J end lost 0 bases, and 17 bases lay between the germline ends. This CDR3 comprises 16 residues. CDR3 nucleotide sequence: TGTGCCAGCAGCCCCCGGGAGGAAGTAGTGAACACTGAAGCTTTCTTT. As protein: CASSPREEVVNTEAFF.

A note on this clonotype: Since a much larger clone is just one base distant, this may be a read error. The chain links TRBV7-2 to TRBJ1-1; a possible D gene is TRBD1 (5 bases). CDR3 size: 14 residues. The germline V gene has CDR1 SGHTA and CDR2 FQGNSA. The DNA for the CDR3 is TGTGCCAGCAGCCAGGGACGGGTGAACACTGAAGCTCTCTTT. Amino acid sequence: CASSQGRVNTEALF.

The rearrangement uses TRBV20-1 and TRBJ2-3; TRBD2 is a possible D gene (6 bases). This CDR3 is 16 amino acids long. Germline values: CDR1 DFQATT, CDR2 SNEGSKA (reference sequence). The V end was cut by 1 base, the J end by 1 base, with 15 bases between. The CDR3 sequence is CSARGETRTGTDTQYF. CDR3 nucleotides: TGCAGTGCTAGAGGAGAGACTAGGACGGGCACAGATACGCAGTATTTT.

This clonotype occurred a few times. The rearrangement joins TRBV11-2 to TRBJ2-3; maybe TRBD2 (5 bases). Germline CDR1 reads SGHAT; CDR2 reads FQNNGV. This CDR3 has 11 residues. Trimming shortened V by 6 bases and J by 9 bases, and 10 bases separated the two germline ends. CDR3 sequence: CASSGRRTQYF. In DNA form, the CDR3 reads TGTGCCAGCAGTGGGAGAAGAACGCAGTATTTT.

This clonotype was seen a handful of times. The J gene is TRBJ1-1, the V gene TRBV27; no clear D gene. Germline assignment: CDR1 MNHEY and CDR2 SMNVEV (reference sequence). V dropped 4 bases and J dropped 1 base, with 10 bases sitting between them. The CDR3 is 14 amino acids. The CDR3 reads CASSSSRRNTEAFF. The CDR3 DNA is TGTGCCAGCAGTTCCAGCCGCCGGAACACTGAAGCTTTCTTT.

This clonotype turned up a few times. The J gene is TRBJ2-3, the V gene TRBV7-2; weak D call: TRBD1 (6 bases). The CDR3 consists of 17 residues. Germline V gene lookup returns CDR1 SGHTA and CDR2 FQGNSA. Between the trimmed V and J ends, which lost 5 bases and 1 base, there was a span of 19 bases. CDR3 nucleotide sequence: TGTGCCAGCAGCACTCAGACAGGCTCTGCGGGCACAGATACGCAGTATTTT. It yields the protein CASSTQTGSAGTDTQYF.

V and J are TRBV6-6 and TRBJ2-4; D unresolved. Per the germline V gene, CDR1 is MNHNY and CDR2 is SVGAGI (reference sequence). This CDR3 has 15 residues. The ends were cut back, 0 bases at V and 1 base at J, with 7 bases in the middle. DNA of the CDR3: TGTGCCAGCAGTTACTCGGGTTTGGCCAAAAACATTCAGTACTTC. It is translated as CASSYSGLAKNIQYF.

This clonotype has only a few counts. The chain carries TRBV12-3 or TRBV12-4 and TRBJ2-3, with 10 bases fitting TRBD2. Trimming at V came to 6 bases and at J to 5 bases, leaving 11 bases not matched to a gene. The CDR3 totals 16 residues. As DNA, the CDR3 is TGTGCCAGCAGCCCGTCGCCTAGCGGGGGATTAGATACGCAGTATTTT. Translation gives CASSPSPSGGLDTQYF.

This chain joins TRBV6-2 or TRBV6-3 and TRBJ2-4, with 11 bases aligning to TRBD2. The germline V gene has CDR1 MNHEY and CDR2 SVGEGT. This CDR3 is built from 15 residues. Trimming removed 0 bases from V and 6 bases from J; junction bases left unmatched: 1. The CDR3 region is CASSYSGTSGNIQYF. As DNA, the CDR3 is TGTGCCAGCAGTTACTCGGGGACTAGCGGAAACATTCAGTACTTC.